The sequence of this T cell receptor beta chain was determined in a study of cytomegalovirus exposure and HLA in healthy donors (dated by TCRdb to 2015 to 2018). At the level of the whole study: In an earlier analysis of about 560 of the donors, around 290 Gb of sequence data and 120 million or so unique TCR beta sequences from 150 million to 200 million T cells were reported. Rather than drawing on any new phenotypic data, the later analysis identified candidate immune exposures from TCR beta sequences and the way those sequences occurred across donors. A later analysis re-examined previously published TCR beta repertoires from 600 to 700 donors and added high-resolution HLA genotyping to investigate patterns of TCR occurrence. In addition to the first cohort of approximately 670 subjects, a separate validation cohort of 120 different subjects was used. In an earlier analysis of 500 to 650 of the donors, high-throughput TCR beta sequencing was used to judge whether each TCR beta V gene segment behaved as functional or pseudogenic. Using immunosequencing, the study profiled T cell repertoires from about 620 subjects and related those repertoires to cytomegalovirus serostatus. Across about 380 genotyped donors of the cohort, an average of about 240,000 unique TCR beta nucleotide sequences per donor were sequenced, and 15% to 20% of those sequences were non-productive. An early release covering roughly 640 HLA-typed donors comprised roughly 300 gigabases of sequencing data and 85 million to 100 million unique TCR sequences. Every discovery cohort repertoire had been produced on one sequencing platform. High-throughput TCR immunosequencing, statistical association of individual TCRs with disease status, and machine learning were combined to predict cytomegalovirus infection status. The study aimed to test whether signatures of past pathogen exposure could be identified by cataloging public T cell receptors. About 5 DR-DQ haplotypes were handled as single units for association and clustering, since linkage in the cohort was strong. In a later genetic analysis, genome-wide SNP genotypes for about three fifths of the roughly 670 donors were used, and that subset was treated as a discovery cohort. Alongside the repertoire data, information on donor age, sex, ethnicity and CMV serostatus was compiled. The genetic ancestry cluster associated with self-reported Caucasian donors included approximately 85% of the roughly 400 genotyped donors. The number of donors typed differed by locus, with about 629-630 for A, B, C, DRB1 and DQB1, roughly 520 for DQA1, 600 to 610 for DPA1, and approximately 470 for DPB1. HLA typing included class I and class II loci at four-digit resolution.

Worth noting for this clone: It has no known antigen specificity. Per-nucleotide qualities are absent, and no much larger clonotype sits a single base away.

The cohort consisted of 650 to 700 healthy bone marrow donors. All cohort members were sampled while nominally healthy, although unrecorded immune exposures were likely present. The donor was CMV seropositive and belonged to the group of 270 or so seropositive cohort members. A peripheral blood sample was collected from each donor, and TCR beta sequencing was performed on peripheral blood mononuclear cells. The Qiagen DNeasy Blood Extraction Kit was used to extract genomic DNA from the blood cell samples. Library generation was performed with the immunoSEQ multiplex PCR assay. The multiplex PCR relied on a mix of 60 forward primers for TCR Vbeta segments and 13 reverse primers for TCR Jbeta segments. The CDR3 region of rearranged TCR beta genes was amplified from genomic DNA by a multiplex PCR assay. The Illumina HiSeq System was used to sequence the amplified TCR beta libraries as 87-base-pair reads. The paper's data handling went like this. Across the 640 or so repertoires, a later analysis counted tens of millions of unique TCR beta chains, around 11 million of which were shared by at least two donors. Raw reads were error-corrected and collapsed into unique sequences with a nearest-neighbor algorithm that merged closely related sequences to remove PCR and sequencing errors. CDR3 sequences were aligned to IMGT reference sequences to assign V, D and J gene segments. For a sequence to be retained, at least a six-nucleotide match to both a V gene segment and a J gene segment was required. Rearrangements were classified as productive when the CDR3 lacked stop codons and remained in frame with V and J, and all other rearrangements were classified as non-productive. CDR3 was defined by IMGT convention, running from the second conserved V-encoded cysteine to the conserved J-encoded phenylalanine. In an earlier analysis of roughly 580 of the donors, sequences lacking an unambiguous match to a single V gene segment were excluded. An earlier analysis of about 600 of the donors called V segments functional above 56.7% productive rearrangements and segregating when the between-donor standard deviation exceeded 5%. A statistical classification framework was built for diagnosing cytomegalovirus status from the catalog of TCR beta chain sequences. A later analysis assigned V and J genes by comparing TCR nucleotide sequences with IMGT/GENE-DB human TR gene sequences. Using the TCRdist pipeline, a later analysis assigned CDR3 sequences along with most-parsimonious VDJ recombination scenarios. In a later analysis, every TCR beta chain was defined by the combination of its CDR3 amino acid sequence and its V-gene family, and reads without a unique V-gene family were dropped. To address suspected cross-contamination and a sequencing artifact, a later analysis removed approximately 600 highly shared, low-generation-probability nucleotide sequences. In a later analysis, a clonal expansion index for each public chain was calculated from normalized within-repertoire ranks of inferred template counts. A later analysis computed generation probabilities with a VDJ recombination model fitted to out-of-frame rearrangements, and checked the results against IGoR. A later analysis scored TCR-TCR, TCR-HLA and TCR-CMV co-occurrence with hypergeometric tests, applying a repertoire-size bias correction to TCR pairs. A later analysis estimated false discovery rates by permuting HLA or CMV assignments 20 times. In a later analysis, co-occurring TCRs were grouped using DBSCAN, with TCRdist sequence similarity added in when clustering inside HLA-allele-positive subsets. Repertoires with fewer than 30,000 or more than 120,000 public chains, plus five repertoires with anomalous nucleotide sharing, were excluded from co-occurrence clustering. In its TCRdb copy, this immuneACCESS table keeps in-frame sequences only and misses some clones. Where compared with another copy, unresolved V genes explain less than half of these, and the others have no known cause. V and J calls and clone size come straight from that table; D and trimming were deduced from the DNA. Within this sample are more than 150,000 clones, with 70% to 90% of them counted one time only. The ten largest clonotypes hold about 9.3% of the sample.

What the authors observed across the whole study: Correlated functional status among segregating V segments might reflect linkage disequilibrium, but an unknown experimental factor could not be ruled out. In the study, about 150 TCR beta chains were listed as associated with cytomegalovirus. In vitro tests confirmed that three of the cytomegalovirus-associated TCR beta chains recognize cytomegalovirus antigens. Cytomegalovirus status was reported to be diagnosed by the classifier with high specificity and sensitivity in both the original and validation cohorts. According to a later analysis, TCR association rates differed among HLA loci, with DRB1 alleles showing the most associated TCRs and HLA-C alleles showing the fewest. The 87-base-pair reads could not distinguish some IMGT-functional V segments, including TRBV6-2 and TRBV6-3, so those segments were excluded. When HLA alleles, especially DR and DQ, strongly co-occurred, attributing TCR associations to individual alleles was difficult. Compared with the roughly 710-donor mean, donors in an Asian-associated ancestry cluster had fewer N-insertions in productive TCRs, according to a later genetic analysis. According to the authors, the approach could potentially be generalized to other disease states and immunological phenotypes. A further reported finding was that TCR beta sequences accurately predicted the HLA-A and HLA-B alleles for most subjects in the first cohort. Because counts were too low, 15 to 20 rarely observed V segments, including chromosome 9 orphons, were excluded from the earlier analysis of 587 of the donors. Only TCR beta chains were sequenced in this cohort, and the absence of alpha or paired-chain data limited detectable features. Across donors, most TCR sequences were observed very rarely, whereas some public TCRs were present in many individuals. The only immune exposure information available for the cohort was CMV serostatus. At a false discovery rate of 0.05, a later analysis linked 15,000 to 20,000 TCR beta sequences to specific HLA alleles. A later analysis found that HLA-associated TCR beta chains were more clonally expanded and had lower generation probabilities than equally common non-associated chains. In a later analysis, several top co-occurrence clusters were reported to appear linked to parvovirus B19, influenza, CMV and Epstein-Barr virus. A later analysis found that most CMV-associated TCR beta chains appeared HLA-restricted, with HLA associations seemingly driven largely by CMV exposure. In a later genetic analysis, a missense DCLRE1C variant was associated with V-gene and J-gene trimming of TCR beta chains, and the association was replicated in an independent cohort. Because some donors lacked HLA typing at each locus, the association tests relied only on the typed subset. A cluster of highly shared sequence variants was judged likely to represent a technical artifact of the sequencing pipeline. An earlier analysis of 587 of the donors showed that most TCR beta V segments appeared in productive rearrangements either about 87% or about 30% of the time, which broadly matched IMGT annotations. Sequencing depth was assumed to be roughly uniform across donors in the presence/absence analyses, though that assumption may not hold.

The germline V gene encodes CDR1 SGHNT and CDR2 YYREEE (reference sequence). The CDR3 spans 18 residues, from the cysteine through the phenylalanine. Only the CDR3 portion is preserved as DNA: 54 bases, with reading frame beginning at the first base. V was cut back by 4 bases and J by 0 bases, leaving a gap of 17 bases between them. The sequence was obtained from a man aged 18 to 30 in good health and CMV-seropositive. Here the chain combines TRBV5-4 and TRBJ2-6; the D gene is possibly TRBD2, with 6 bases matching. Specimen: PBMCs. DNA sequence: TGTGCCAGCAGCCCGCTGGGGGAGGACCCCTCTGGGGCCAACGTCCTGACTTTC. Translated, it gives CASSPLGEDPSGANVLTF.